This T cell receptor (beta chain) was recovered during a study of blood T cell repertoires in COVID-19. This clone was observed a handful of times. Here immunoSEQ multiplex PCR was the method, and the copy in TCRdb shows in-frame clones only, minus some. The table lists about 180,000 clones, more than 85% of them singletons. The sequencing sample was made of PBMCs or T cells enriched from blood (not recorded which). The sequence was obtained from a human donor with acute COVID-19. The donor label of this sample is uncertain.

For the CDR3, the DNA is TGTGCCAGCAGCCCTGCCGGGACAGCATATGGCTACACCTTC. It codes for CASSPAGTAYGYTF. The chain combines TRBV3-1 (or the pseudogene TRBV3-2) with TRBJ1-2; 7 nucleotides align to TRBD1. Germline V gene data show CDR1 as LGHDT and CDR2 as YNNKEL (reference sequence). This CDR3 contains 14 residues. With 4 bases clipped from V and 5 bases from J, the junction kept 7 bases outside the gene matches.